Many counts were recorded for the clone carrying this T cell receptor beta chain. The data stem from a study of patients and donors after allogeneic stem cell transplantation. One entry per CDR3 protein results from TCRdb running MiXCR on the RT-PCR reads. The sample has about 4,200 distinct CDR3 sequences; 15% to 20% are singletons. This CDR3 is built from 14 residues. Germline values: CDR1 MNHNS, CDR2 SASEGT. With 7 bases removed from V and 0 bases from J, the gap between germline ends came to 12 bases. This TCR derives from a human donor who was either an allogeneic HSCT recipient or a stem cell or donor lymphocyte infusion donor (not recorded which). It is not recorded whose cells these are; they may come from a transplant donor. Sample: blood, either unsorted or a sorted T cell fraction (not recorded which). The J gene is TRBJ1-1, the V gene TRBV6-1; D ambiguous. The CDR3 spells CASTNGRLNTEAFF. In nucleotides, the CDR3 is TGTGCCAGCACCAACGGACGGTTGAACACTGAAGCTTTCTTT.